This T cell receptor (beta chain) was found in a study of T cell responses to AZD1222 COVID-19 vaccine. Whole-study results and caveats: Spike-specific TCR depth and breadth grew after two AZD1222 doses.

Sequencing used immunoSEQ multiplex PCR; TCRdb keeps in-frame clones, though not all of them. The data contain 110,000 or so clones, around nine tenths of them seen just once; the ten biggest clones take up about 7.1%. On this clone itself: No antigen is known for it.

Germline lookup yields CDR1 MNHEY and CDR2 SVGAGI. The V end lost 8 bases, the J end lost 2 bases, and 15 bases lay between the germline ends. The CDR3 spans 14 residues. Material: peripheral blood, obtained 28 days after the second AZD1222 dose. This clonotype was obtained from an adult who received the AZD1222 COVID-19 vaccine. The genes are TRBV6-5 and TRBJ1-1; D remains unclear. CDR3 bases: TGTGCCAGCTCCCCGTCCTCGGCAAACACTGAAGCTTTCTTT. This sequence encodes CASSPSSANTEAFF.